The 30 T cell receptor beta chains given below trace back to one sample, sequenced in a study of cytomegalovirus exposure and HLA in healthy donors. It was with 60 Vbeta and 13 Jbeta primers that the PCR ran. The protocol was immunoSEQ multiplex PCR, while the TCRdb copy is restricted to in-frame clones and leaves out a portion. The sample lists 150,000 to 180,000 clones, approximately 79% occurring once. Input material: PBMCs. These receptors were collected from a woman between 45 and 60 years old in good health and CMV-seropositive.

With regard to this clone: Other DNA sequences in this sample translate to the same CDR3. The rearrangement joins TRBV7-9 to TRBJ1-1; possibly TRBD1 for D (6 bases). CDR3 length equals 14 residues. Trimming took off 1 base at V and 0 bases at J, with 6 bases between the two ends. Germline-derived CDR1 and CDR2 are SEHNR and FQNEAQ (reference sequence). The CDR3 DNA is TGTGCCAGCAGCTTAGGACAGGTGAACACTGAAGCTTTCTTT. Translation: CASSLGQVNTEAFF.

The chain uses TRBV10-2 and TRBJ1-3; perhaps TRBD1 as D (6 bases). Germline CDR1 and CDR2: WSHSY and SAAADI. The CDR3 runs to 17 residues. V was shortened by 0 bases and J by 0 bases, with 12 bases between the two germline ends. This chain's CDR3 is CASSESGADYSGNTIYF. CDR3 nucleotides: TGCGCCAGCAGTGAGTCGGGGGCAGACTACTCTGGAAACACCATATATTTT.

This clone was found a few times. J is TRBJ1-2 and V is TRBV1; TRBD1, the D gene given by the table, was not confirmed from the DNA. TRBV1 is marked as a pseudogene. This CDR3 spans 16 amino acids. CDR3 coding DNA: TGCACCAGCAGCGCCCGACAGGGGGCGCGTAACTATGGCTACACCTTC. It encodes CTSSARQGARNYGYTF.

CDR3 sequence reads: CASRRGSGETYNEQFF. For the CDR3, the DNA is TGCGCCAGCAGAAGGGGAAGCGGGGAAACTTACAATGAGCAGTTCTTC. The chain carries TRBV5-1 and TRBJ2-1; TRBD2 matches at 7 bases. The CDR3 is 16 residues long. The germline V gene has CDR1 SGHRS and CDR2 YFSETQ. V trimming: 5 bases; J trimming: 4 bases; junction bases outside the gene matches: 12.

This chain joins TRBV6-1 and TRBJ1-5; TRBD1 matches 7 bases. The junction had 5 bases not matched to a gene; V was cut back by 6 bases and J by 6 bases. CDR3 length equals 13 residues. Germline V CDR1 and CDR2: MNHNS, SASEGT. This CDR3 is CASSLGGGQPQHF. The CDR3 nucleotides are TGTGCCAGCAGCCTAGGGGGCGGTCAGCCCCAGCATTTT.

The chain employs TRBV6-1 and TRBJ2-7; TRBD2 is a possible D gene (6 bases). The CDR3 contains 20 residues. The V gene's germline CDR1 is MNHNS and CDR2 SASEGT. V lost 2 bases and J 2 bases, leaving 28 bases between the germline ends. CDR3 amino acids: CASSEFAERASVLAAYEQYF. In nucleotides, the CDR3 is TGTGCCAGCAGTGAATTTGCGGAAAGGGCTAGCGTCCTAGCCGCCTACGAGCAGTACTTC.

This clone appeared a single time. V and J are TRBV4-1 and TRBJ2-1; D perhaps matches TRBD1 (6 bases). This CDR3 has 13 residues. Germline CDR1 MGHRA, CDR2 YSYEKL. Trimming cost V 3 bases and J 3 bases, with 6 bases left between them. This chain's CDR3 is CASSQDSYNEQFF. The DNA of the CDR3 is TGCGCCAGCAGCCAGGACAGCTACAATGAGCAGTTCTTC.

The chain couples TRBV9 to TRBJ1-2; D not resolved. Trimming removed 7 bases from V and 4 bases from J, with 8 bases in between. The CDR3 contains 11 residues. Germline V gene sequence: CDR1 SGDLS, CDR2 YYNGEE. The CDR3 loop reads CASGGVYGYTF. CDR3 nucleotides: TGTGCCAGCGGCGGAGTCTATGGCTACACCTTC.

The gene calls are TRBV18 and TRBJ2-3; 9 positions match TRBD2. This CDR3 contains 16 residues. Germline lookup yields CDR1 KGHSH and CDR2 LQKENI. V lost 0 bases to trimming and J lost 2 bases; unmatched junction nucleotides: 3. As DNA, the CDR3 is TGTGCCAGCTCACCACCCGCGGGGGGGATCACAGATACGCAGTATTTT. This codes for CASSPPAGGITDTQYF.

This clone was seen only a few times. The V call is TRBV29-1, the J call TRBJ2-6; 10 bases line up with TRBD1. V dropped 3 bases and J dropped 2; count of bases not matched to a gene: 22. Germline loops: CDR1 SQVTM, CDR2 ANQGSEA. The CDR3 totals 22 residues. CDR3 in amino acids: CSVEAPGTGVRVPTPGANVLTF. The CDR3 region has the DNA TGCAGCGTTGAGGCCCCAGGGACAGGGGTCCGCGTCCCCACGCCTGGGGCCAACGTCCTGACTTTC. Supplemented by reference TRBV29-1 and TRBJ2-6, the full variable domain reads SAVISQKPSRDICQRGTSLTIQCQVDSQVTMMFWYRQQPGQSLTLIATANQGSEATYESGFVIDKFPISRPNLTFSTLTVSNMSPEDSSIYLCSVEAPGTGVRVPTPGANVLTFGAGSRLTVL.

In this sample, this clone turned up once. This chain joins TRBV27 and TRBJ2-7; 10 bases agree with TRBD1. Unmatched junction bases numbered 6, after V lost 5 bases and J lost 2 bases. The CDR3 extends over 15 amino acids. Germline V CDR1 and CDR2: MNHEY, SMNVEV (reference sequence). CDR3 region: CASSEPGTGAYEQYF. The CDR3 DNA reads TGTGCCAGCAGTGAGCCCGGGACAGGGGCCTACGAGCAGTACTTC.

The V gene is TRBV27, the J gene TRBJ2-2; D not resolved. Trimming removed 5 bases from V and 6 bases from J, with 13 bases in between. This CDR3 has 14 residues. Germline loops: CDR1 MNHEY, CDR2 SMNVEV (reference sequence). CDR3 DNA sequence: TGTGCCAGCAGTGGGTCAGGTGTTGCCGGGGAGCTGTTTTTT. Translated: CASSGSGVAGELFF.

J is TRBJ2-1 and V is TRBV7-9; a possible D gene is TRBD2 (6 bases). The CDR3 spans 12 residues. Germline V gene lookup returns CDR1 SEHNR and CDR2 FQNEAQ (reference sequence). V lost 6 bases, J lost 8 bases, and 11 bases lay in between. CDR3 nucleotides: TGTGCCAGCAGTCGGGGCGGGGATGAGCAGTTCTTC. This encodes CASSRGGDEQFF.

V usage is TRBV29-1 and J usage is TRBJ2-2; perhaps TRBD1 as D (5 bases). CDR1 and CDR2 (germline): SQVTM, ANQGSEA. V was pared by 1 base and J by 6 bases, with 15 bases between. The CDR3 covers 15 residues. The DNA of the CDR3 is TGCAGCGTTGAAGTTGGTACAGGTTATCCCGGGGAGCTGTTTTTT. Translation: CSVEVGTGYPGELFF.

The chain is built from TRBV7-9 and TRBJ2-7, with a tentative D call TRBD2 (6 bases). V lost 3 bases to trimming and J lost 5 bases, with 11 bases between them. CDR3 size: 13 residues. Germline CDR1 SEHNR, CDR2 FQNEAQ (reference sequence). CDR3 region: CASSFGSGHEQYF. The CDR3 DNA is TGTGCCAGCAGCTTCGGGAGCGGGCACGAGCAGTACTTC.

V is TRBV28 and J is TRBJ1-5; D is unclear. The CDR3 consists of 14 residues. The germline gives CDR1 MDHEN, CDR2 SYDVKM. Trimming removed 3 bases from V and 1 base from J, with 7 bases in between. The CDR3 DNA reads TGTGCCAGCAGTTTCCCCGGGAGCAATCAGCCCCAGCATTTT. This encodes CASSFPGSNQPQHF.

The rearrangement joins TRBV9 to TRBJ2-3, with 11 bases identical to TRBD2. The CDR3 loop spans 14 amino acids. Trimming removed 5 bases from V and 4 bases from J; junction bases left unmatched: 3. Germline V CDR1 and CDR2: SGDLS, YYNGEE. The CDR3: CASSTSGGADTQYF. The CDR3 bases are TGTGCCAGCAGTACTAGCGGGGGAGCAGATACGCAGTATTTT.

V is TRBV12-5 and J is TRBJ1-2, with D maybe TRBD1 (5 bases). Between the trimmed V and J ends, which lost 11 bases and 7 bases, there was a span of 14 bases. The CDR3 consists of 11 residues. The V gene's germline CDR1 is LGHNT and CDR2 FRNRAP. The CDR3 DNA reads TGTGCTGCCGGGGGTTACGGTGGCTACACCTTC. It is translated as CAAGGYGGYTF.

This clone was seen just once. The V call is TRBV4-1, the J call TRBJ2-1; 8 bases match TRBD2. In germline, CDR1 is MGHRA, CDR2 YSYEKL. With 3 bases clipped from V and 4 bases from J, the junction kept 5 bases outside the gene matches. The CDR3 has 15 residues. The CDR3 DNA reads TGCGCCAGCAGCCAGACCGGGACTAGTTACAATGAGCAGTTCTTC. It translates to CASSQTGTSYNEQFF.

About this clone itself: Within the sample, other DNA sequences also encode this same CDR3. V is TRBV7-2 and J is TRBJ2-7, with TRBD1 identical over 8 bases. Unmatched junction bases numbered 4, after V lost 5 bases and J lost 4 bases. The V gene's germline CDR1 is SGHTA and CDR2 FQGNSA. CDR3 length: 13 residues. The CDR3 sequence is CASSPGGKYEQYF. The CDR3 DNA reads as TGTGCCAGCAGCCCAGGGGGCAAATACGAGCAGTACTTC.

The chain links TRBV6-5 to TRBJ1-2; D is perhaps TRBD1 (5 bases). CDR1 is MNHEY, CDR2 SVGAGI, per germline. Trimming removed 5 bases from V and 3 bases from J, with 16 bases in between. The CDR3 covers 15 residues. The CDR3 nucleotides read TGTGCCAGCAGTGTCTTTAATCAAGGGGACTATGGCTACACCTTC. Protein: CASSVFNQGDYGYTF.

The genes are TRBV25-1 and TRBJ1-1, with D uncertain. Germline assignment: CDR1 MGHDK and CDR2 SYGVNS. V lost 1 base and J lost 6, with 6 bases in between. This CDR3 has 12 amino acids. Here the CDR3 reads CASSESGAEAFF. The DNA for the CDR3 is TGTGCCAGCAGTGAATCCGGAGCTGAAGCTTTCTTT.

The chain combines TRBV6-5 with TRBJ1-3; possibly TRBD1 for D (6 bases). CDR1 is MNHEY and CDR2 is SVGAGI in the germline V gene. Deletions cut 0 bases from V and 1 base from J, with 7 bases between. This CDR3 comprises 15 residues. The CDR3 loop reads CASSYSTGSGNTIYF. CDR3 DNA sequence: TGTGCCAGCAGTTACTCCACAGGGTCTGGAAACACCATATATTTT.

The rearrangement joins TRBV10-2 to TRBJ1-3; D perhaps matches TRBD1 (6 bases). Trimming removed 3 bases at V and 1 base at J, with 16 bases between. The CDR3 consists of 17 residues. Germline V gives CDR1 WSHSY, CDR2 SAAADI. The CDR3 nucleotides read TGCGCCAGCAGTGAAGGTCGCAGGGGCTTTTCTGGAAACACCATATATTTT. It translates to CASSEGRRGFSGNTIYF.

The chain employs TRBV6-6 and TRBJ2-7, with D perhaps TRBD1 (6 bases). The CDR3 runs to 15 residues. In germline, CDR1 is MNHNY, CDR2 SVGAGI (reference sequence). Trimming took 6 bases from V and 0 from J, leaving 15 bases between them. The CDR3 spells CASSQDRQASYEQYF. The CDR3 DNA reads TGTGCCAGCAGCCAGGACCGACAGGCCTCCTACGAGCAGTACTTC.

The rearrangement links TRBV2 to TRBJ1-1; D gene ambiguous. Germline V gene lookup returns CDR1 SNHLY and CDR2 FYNNEI. The CDR3 extends over 10 amino acids. V was pared by 7 bases and J by 11 bases, with 11 bases between. The CDR3 reads CASTTIRAFF. CDR3 DNA sequence: TGTGCCAGCACCACTATTAGGGCTTTCTTT.

The genes are TRBV5-7 and TRBJ2-5; possibly TRBD1 for D (5 bases). TRBV5-7 is marked as an open reading frame, function uncertain. Trimming took off 4 bases at V and 5 bases at J, with 15 bases between the two ends. There are 14 residues in the CDR3. In DNA form, the CDR3 reads TGTGCCAGCAGCCCAAGGGGTTTCAAGGAGACCCAGTACTTC. Amino acid sequence: CASSPRGFKETQYF.

This chain connects TRBV14 to TRBJ2-1; 10 nucleotides align to TRBD2. This CDR3 is 15 amino acids long. V shed 1 base and J 7 bases; nucleotides not matched to a gene: 4. The germline CDR1 and CDR2 sequences are SGHDN and FVKESK. The CDR3 DNA is TGTGCCAGCAGCCAAGCAGCGGGGGGGCGAAATGAGCAGTTCTTC. Its protein is CASSQAAGGRNEQFF. Full variable domain (rest looked up from reference TRBV14 and TRBJ2-1): EAGVTQFPSHSVIEKGQTVTLRCDPISGHDNLYWYRRVMGKEIKFLLHFVKESKQDESGMPNNRFLAERTGGTYSTLKVQPAELEDSGVYFCASSQAAGGRNEQFFGPGTRLTVL.

V gene TRBV7-2 combines with J gene TRBJ1-2, with 8 bases matching TRBD1. Germline trimming cut 3 bases from V and 8 bases from J; bases unmatched to any gene: 5. Per the germline V gene, CDR1 is SGHTA and CDR2 is FQGNSA. The CDR3 sequence is 13 residues long. The CDR3 loop is CASSLGTGQGYTF. DNA of the CDR3: TGTGCCAGCAGCTTGGGGACAGGTCAGGGCTACACCTTC. The whole variable domain, remainder taken from reference TRBV7-2 and TRBJ1-2, is GAGVSQSPSNKVTEKGKDVELRCDPISGHTALYWYRQSLGQGLEFLIYFQGNSAPDKSGLPSDRFSAERTGGSVSTLTIQRTQQEDSAVYLCASSLGTGQGYTFGSGTRLTVV.

The chain links TRBV5-5 to TRBJ1-2, with 11 bases lining up with TRBD1. Germline V gene lookup returns CDR1 SGHKS and CDR2 YYEKEE (reference sequence). The CDR3 is 17 amino acids. With V trimmed by 7 bases and J by 0 bases, 11 bases remained unmatched. The DNA for the CDR3 is TGTGCCAGCTCCTTAGAGGACAGGGGGCTCCCTAACTATGGCTACACCTTC. Its protein product is CASSLEDRGLPNYGYTF.